Given below is one TCR beta chain in context. This clonotype occurred a few times. Its antigen specificity is not known. Base qualities were left out, and no much larger clone turns up one base away. The data originate from a study of blood T cells in healthy people across ages (dated by TCRdb to about 2015). In terms of the full investigation: Template switching captured roughly one uniquely barcoded TCR beta cDNA molecule per two T cells in model experiments. To track age-related changes in TCR beta repertoire diversity, the study relied on deep sequencing normalized with unique cDNA molecular identifiers. The donors were split into four age groups: young (average about 15 years), middle-aged (roughly 39), aged (62) and long-lived (about 82). To avoid experimental bias, donors of different ages were spread randomly across the sequencing lanes. For two donors (one aged 18 to 30 and one aged 80 or older), the study analyzed two additional independent replicas of 1 million unique cDNA reads from the same blood draw. What the work shows at the level of the full study, not this receptor alone: There was a strong correlation between observed TCR beta diversity and the percentage of naive T cells measured by flow cytometry. Bulk unsorted PBMC profiling prevented conclusive comparison of naive and antigen-experienced compartments. As age increased, observed TCR beta diversity per million T cells dropped in a roughly linear way, and a significant reduction was already evident by age about 40. Compared with the aged group, the long-lived group had more naive CD4+ T cells, fewer expanded clones and increased TCR diversity, a pattern suggesting age selection. Because donor CMV infection status was unknown, age-related changes in expanded clonotypes were potentially confounded. Total diversity estimates from one million sequenced T cells were considered lower bounds and underestimates.

The donors were a few dozen Caucasian individuals from Russia, aged roughly 6 to 95 years, who were systemically healthy. Around 9.8 milliliters of peripheral blood were collected from each donor into EDTA-treated Vacutainer tubes. Ficoll-Paque density-gradient centrifugation was used to isolate PBMCs, with at least 7 million obtained per sample. Total RNA, at least 6 micrograms per sample, was extracted from PBMCs with Trizol reagent. For every donor, flow cytometry on a PBMC aliquot measured the percentage of naive CD45RAhigh/CD27high T cells. V is pruned by 7 bases and J by 4 bases, leaving 8 bases of the junction without a gene match. The germline V gene sets CDR1 to SGHAT and CDR2 to FQNNGV. The CDR3 holds 15 amino acids from the cysteine to the phenylalanine. Here the CDR3 DNA is all that survives: 45 bases in frame from base 1. The library relied on 5' RACE. The run used an Illumina HiSeq 2500. The second PCR ran for roughly 7 to 12 cycles and used a J-beta primer mix along with a sample-barcoded 5' primer. Each TCR beta cDNA molecule received a unique molecular identifier from a template-switch 5' adaptor carrying 12 random nucleotides. Each sample yielded at least 2.5 million CDR3-containing paired-end reads. First-strand cDNA synthesis was performed from all RNA using the Mint cDNA synthesis kit, with priming by a TRBC-specific oligonucleotide. After uracil-DNA glycosylase treatment, a first 18-cycle PCR used universal primers M1SS and BC2_uni_R on all cDNA. The authors' pipeline ran thus. Each sample was normalized by randomly selecting 1 million high-quality reads, each carrying a distinct molecular identifier. Reads sharing molecular identifiers were discarded rather than binned into consensus sequences. MiTCR, set to a Q25 quality threshold and the strictest error-elimination algorithm, was used for CDR3 identification, clonotype clustering and error correction. A nonparametric unseen species model using Euler transformation provided a lower-bound estimate of total TCR beta diversity. The raw public data were reprocessed by TCRdb itself: fastp quality trimming at Q25, MiXCR clonotype calling, in-frame beta chains only. Each record represents a unique CDR3 protein, reported with the most common genes and DNA among its rows. TCRdb's processing, not the study's, gives the V and J calls here. The sample records more than 800,000 distinct CDR3 sequences, around 30% of which are singletons. The top ten constitute around 15% of the sample.

Recombination joined TRBV11-2 with TRBJ2-1, with 9 bases matching TRBD2. This TCR was recovered from a woman of 80 years or more in good health. Specimen: blood. The nucleotides read TGTGCCAGCAACGGAGCGGGGGGTAAATACAATGAGCAGTTCTTC. Translated, it reads CASNGAGGKYNEQFF.